The sequence of this T cell receptor (beta chain) was determined in a study of T-cell memory formation after mild COVID-19. The V and J ends lost 0 bases and 6 bases respectively, with 11 bases between them. This CDR3 is built from 14 residues. Looked up from germline, CDR1 is DFQATT and CDR2 is SNEGSKA (reference sequence). Study conclusions and caveats: Clones shrinking from day 15 to 85 showed even CD4/CD8 mixes; later expanders tilted CD4+. The appearance of some responding clones in pre-infection memory suggested that cross-reactive memory joined. Contracting CD4+ clones lay largely in CM and EM, with CD8+ ones residing in EMRA. Confirmation of SARS-CoV-2 specificity was lacking for second-wave clones peaking day 37.

TCRdb called the 5' RACE reads again in MiXCR, with one record for every CDR3 protein. The table has about 140,000 distinct CDR3 sequences, approximately 14% seen once; the top ten hold around 14%. Remarks on this clonotype: The antigen remains undetermined.

The chain couples TRBV20-1 to TRBJ2-2; D call uncertain. The specimen sequenced was PBMCs or a T cell subset sorted from them (not recorded which). This sequence was found in an adult woman who had mild COVID-19 (a few samples of this study predate the infection). Cell type and time point are not known. CDR3 in DNA: TGCAGTGCTAGAGAGGGCCCCGCAGCCGGGGAGCTGTTTTTT. This sequence encodes CSAREGPAAGELFF.